The text below deals with one T cell receptor (beta chain). Its antigen is unknown. PCR was performed using 60 Vbeta and 13 Jbeta primers. Produced via immunoSEQ multiplex PCR; TCRdb's table is partial and in-frame only. The data contain about 120,000 clones, around 81% of them singletons. This CDR3 has 14 amino acids. The trim removed 4 bases at V and 7 bases at J, leaving 9 bases unmatched. Germline assignment: CDR1 MGHRA and CDR2 YSYEKL. This record belongs to a study of cytomegalovirus exposure and HLA in healthy donors. Study results and caveats: Specificity for CMV antigens was confirmed in vitro for a few of the CMV-associated chains. Common viral pathogens seemed, in a later analysis, to connect with several of the most significant clusters. Most TCRs appeared rarely, but some public TCRs recurred in many donors. The only immune exposure information that was available was CMV serostatus.

Sequencing input: PBMCs. The V and J genes are TRBV4-1 and TRBJ1-2; 7 bases are shared with TRBD1. The TCR comes from a woman in her 30s in good health and CMV-seronegative. CDR3 in amino acids: CASSPRDSRAGYTF. The CDR3 DNA is TGCGCCAGCAGCCCCAGGGACAGTCGGGCTGGCTACACCTTC.